This T cell receptor (beta chain) was captured in a study of molecular identifiers for immune sequencing clone quantification. Study-level points and caveats: Naive cells had under 1% of molecules in clones above 20 RNA copies, effectors over 99%. Highly expanded clone sizes could be underestimated by identical TCR molecules sharing a barcode.

The trim removed 3 bases at V and 7 bases at J, leaving 7 bases unmatched. Germline V gives CDR1 ENHRY, CDR2 SYGVKD. This CDR3 has 16 residues. With respect to this clonotype: Its antigen is still unknown.

Previously described methods and listed TCR primers produced bulk TCR libraries. Using its own MiXCR run on the PCR reads, TCRdb lists one record per CDR3 protein. The sample includes 550,000 to 750,000 distinct CDR3 sequences, 20% seen only once; the top ten take roughly 0.85%. Material: naive CD8+ T cells from blood, with Jurkat cell RNA spiked in. The subset denotes: FACS-sorted CD8+CD4-CCR7+CD45RA+ naive T cells. This clonotype originated in a human donor in good health. Some libraries in this study had Jurkat cell RNA spiked in. The chain has TRBV10-3 and TRBJ2-1; 12 bases map to TRBD2. CDR3 loop: CAISELAGGRENEQFF. CDR3 in DNA: TGTGCCATCAGTGAACTAGCGGGAGGTCGGGAGAATGAGCAGTTCTTC.